This passage covers 27 T cell receptor beta chains from one sample sequenced in a study of blood T cell repertoires in COVID-19. Clones were read by immunoSEQ multiplex PCR, and TCRdb kept only the in-frame ones, dropping some. The repertoire consists of around 130,000 clones, with around 77% occurring once and the leading ten covering approximately 16%. Sequencing was performed on peripheral blood. The receptors here all came from a man aged 55 to 69 with active or convalescent COVID-19.

The genes are TRBV28 and TRBJ2-2; D is uncertain. Trimming took off 10 bases at V and 6 bases at J, with 9 bases between the two ends. Germline loops: CDR1 MDHEN, CDR2 SYDVKM. This CDR3 contains 11 residues. CDR3 nucleotide sequence: TGTGCCACCCCTTTTGCCGGGGAGCTGTTTTTT. It codes for CATPFAGELFF.

The rearrangement joins TRBV7-9 to TRBJ2-5; 7 bases line up with TRBD1. The CDR3 extends over 14 amino acids. The ends lost 3 bases at V and 4 bases at J; junction bases unmatched: 5. Per germline, CDR1 SEHNR and CDR2 FQNEAQ (reference sequence). The CDR3 protein is CASSFSRGRETQYF. The CDR3 nucleotides read TGTGCCAGCAGCTTCTCTAGGGGGCGAGAGACCCAGTACTTC.

The chain carries TRBV27 and TRBJ2-5, with TRBD1 matching 7 bases. V shed 10 bases, J shed 2 bases, and the junction held 13 bases outside the gene matches. Germline V gene sequence: CDR1 MNHEY, CDR2 SMNVEV (reference sequence). The CDR3 sequence is 15 residues long. The CDR3 DNA is TGTGCCATCGAGCGACAGGGAACCCCACAAGAGACCCAGTACTTC. This gives the protein CAIERQGTPQETQYF.

This chain connects TRBV7-9 to TRBJ2-1, with 10 bases aligning to TRBD2. The CDR3 is 15 residues long. CDR1 is SEHNR and CDR2 is FQNEAQ in the germline V gene (reference sequence). V was clipped by 5 bases and J by 3 bases; unmatched bases: 4. The CDR3: CASSPIAGGYNEQFF. In nucleotides, the CDR3 is TGTGCCAGCAGCCCCATAGCGGGAGGCTACAATGAGCAGTTCTTC.

In the case of this clone: A much more abundant neighbour one base away suggests this may be a read error. Different DNA sequences within this sample yield the same CDR3. V usage is TRBV28 and J usage is TRBJ2-7; D is possibly TRBD1 (6 bases). The CDR3 is 13 residues long. Trimming removed 4 bases from V and 2 bases from J, with 9 bases in between. Germline assignment: CDR1 MDHEN and CDR2 SYDVKM. The CDR3 loop is CASSSGAPYEQYF. CDR3 sequence (DNA): TGTGCCAGCAGTTCAGGGGCCCCCTACGAGCAGTACTTC. Full variable domain (remainder filled in from reference TRBV28 and TRBJ2-7): DVKVTQSSRYLVKRTGEKVFLECVQDMDHENMFWYRQDPGLGLRLIYFSYDVKMKEKGDIPEGYSVSREKKERFSLILESASTNQTSMYLCASSSGAPYEQYFGPGTRLTVT.

The rearrangement links TRBV28 to TRBJ1-2, with D possibly being TRBD1 (5 bases). The CDR3 loop spans 14 amino acids. Germline V gene data show CDR1 as MDHEN and CDR2 as SYDVKM. The V and J ends lost 5 bases and 8 bases respectively, with 18 bases between them. As DNA, the CDR3 is TGTGCCAGCAGTCAACCGGACAACTCCGACGGCTACACCTTC. Translating gives CASSQPDNSDGYTF.

CDR3 in amino acids: CASSLGQLNYGYTF. DNA for the CDR3: TGTGCCAGCAGCCTGGGACAGCTTAACTATGGCTACACCTTC. The chain has TRBV3-1 (or the pseudogene TRBV3-2) and TRBJ1-2; 7 bases are shared with TRBD1. Germline trimming cut 4 bases from V and 1 base from J; bases unmatched to any gene: 3. The CDR3 runs to 14 residues. Germline V gene sequence: CDR1 LGHDT, CDR2 YNNKEL (reference sequence).

V and J are TRBV28 and TRBJ1-1, with a possible D match to TRBD1 (6 bases). The CDR3 extends over 16 amino acids. The germline V gene has CDR1 MDHEN and CDR2 SYDVKM. Trimming removed 6 bases from V and 0 bases from J, with 17 bases in between. Here the CDR3 reads CASSPTGNIMNTEAFF. The CDR3, as DNA: TGTGCCAGCAGCCCCACAGGGAACATTATGAACACTGAAGCTTTCTTT.

The rearrangement uses TRBV15 and TRBJ1-2, with D maybe TRBD1 (6 bases). Germline lookup yields CDR1 LNHNV and CDR2 YYDKDF (reference sequence). The CDR3 has 14 residues. Trimming removed 0 bases at V and 13 bases at J, with 18 bases between. The CDR3 sequence is CATSRDRGGRGTTF. DNA of the CDR3: TGTGCCACCAGCAGAGATCGAGGAGGCAGGGGAACCACCTTC.

This clone showed up just once. The chain has TRBV6-2 or TRBV6-3 and TRBJ2-1; D not certain. The CDR3 runs 13 residues. CDR1 and CDR2 (germline): MNHEY, SVGEGT. The V end lost 6 bases, the J end lost 7 bases, and 13 bases lay between the germline ends. CDR3 bases: TGTGCCAGCAGCCGAGGTGAGGAAAATGAGCAGTTCTTC. Its protein product is CASSRGEENEQFF.

There are a few counts of this clone. This chain joins TRBV11-2 and TRBJ2-7; D remains unclear. Germline V gene data show CDR1 as SGHAT and CDR2 as FQNNGV. The CDR3 covers 12 residues. V was clipped by 4 bases and J by 1 base, with 5 bases between them. The CDR3: CASSSTSYEQYF. The CDR3 coding sequence is TGTGCCAGCAGCTCCACTTCCTACGAGCAGTACTTC.

The chain is built from TRBV9 and TRBJ2-3, with D possibly TRBD2 on 6 matching bases. Germline values: CDR1 SGDLS, CDR2 YYNGEE. The CDR3 loop spans 16 amino acids. Trimming stripped 4 bases from V and 0 bases from J, with 15 bases between. Written as DNA, the CDR3 is TGTGCCAGCAGCCCCAGGGACTTCGCTAGCACAGATACGCAGTATTTT. This gives the protein CASSPRDFASTDTQYF.

The chain links TRBV6-2 or TRBV6-3 to TRBJ2-5; maybe TRBD2 (6 bases). The CDR3 spans 14 residues. Germline V gene sequence: CDR1 MNHEY, CDR2 SVGEGT. Deletions cut 2 bases from V and 7 bases from J, with 14 bases between. In nucleotides, the CDR3 is TGTGCCAGCAGTTACCCGGACTACCGGGGGACCCAGTACTTC. Residues: CASSYPDYRGTQYF.

This chain joins TRBV7-2 and TRBJ2-7; 7 bases map to TRBD1. The germline CDR1 and CDR2 sequences are SGHTA and FQGNSA. The J segment lost 6 bases and the V segment lost 5 bases, leaving 16 bases of the junction unmatched. The CDR3 is 16 amino acids. The CDR3 DNA follows: TGTGCCAGCAGCCCTCCGACCGGGACAGCCTTGGGCGAGCAGTACTTC. This gives the protein CASSPPTGTALGEQYF.

This chain joins TRBV9 and TRBJ2-3; 7 bases fit TRBD1. This CDR3 has 14 amino acids. Germline trimming cut 3 bases from V and 8 bases from J; bases unmatched to any gene: 9. The germline CDR1 and CDR2 sequences are SGDLS and YYNGEE. The CDR3 loop is CASSGRGSGGTQYF. The CDR3 DNA reads TGTGCCAGCAGCGGTCGGGGCTCAGGGGGTACGCAGTATTTT. Together with reference TRBV9 and TRBJ2-3, the CDR3 gives the full variable domain: DSGVTQTPKHLITATGQRVTLRCSPRSGDLSVYWYQQSLDQGLQFLIQYYNGEERAKGNILERFSAQQFPDLHSELNLSSLELGDSALYFCASSGRGSGGTQYFGPGTRLTVL.

This clone showed up many times. The chain couples TRBV3-1 (or the pseudogene TRBV3-2) to TRBJ1-2; D remains unclear. Trimming cost V 2 bases and J 3 bases, with 16 bases left between them. Germline loops: CDR1 LGHDT, CDR2 YNNKEL (reference sequence). The CDR3 loop spans 16 amino acids. CDR3 sequence (DNA): TGTGCCAGCAGCCAACCCGGTCGCGGAAACTACTATGGCTACACCTTC. Amino acid sequence: CASSQPGRGNYYGYTF.

This clone was detected a few times. V gene TRBV6-2 or TRBV6-3 combines with J gene TRBJ2-1, with 10 nucleotides matching TRBD2. Germline-derived CDR1 and CDR2 are MNHEY and SVGEGT. V was pared by 0 bases and J by 6 bases, with 5 bases of the junction left unmatched. The CDR3 has 16 residues. CDR3 sequence: CASSYSKREGLNEQFF. Here the CDR3 DNA reads TGTGCCAGCAGTTACTCGAAGCGGGAGGGCCTCAATGAGCAGTTCTTC.

The chain combines TRBV28 with TRBJ1-2; 10 bases align to TRBD1. With 6 bases clipped from V and 8 bases from J, the junction kept 9 bases outside the gene matches. CDR1 is MDHEN and CDR2 is SYDVKM in the germline V gene. This CDR3 is built from 14 residues. The DNA of the CDR3 is TGTGCCAGCAGACCTTCCGGGACAGGGGTGGGCTACACCTTC. It is translated as CASRPSGTGVGYTF.

The V and J genes are TRBV10-1 and TRBJ1-1, with TRBD1 matching over 9 bases. Germline-derived CDR1 and CDR2 are WNHNN and SYGVQD (reference sequence). The V and J ends lost 10 bases and 4 bases, in that order; junction bases with no gene match: 7. The CDR3 is 13 residues long. Here the CDR3 reads CATTADRGTEAFF. The CDR3 coding sequence is TGCGCCACCACAGCGGACAGGGGCACTGAAGCTTTCTTT.

The J gene is TRBJ1-5, the V gene TRBV9; TRBD1 might be the D (5 bases). Trimming pared 2 bases from V and 4 bases from J, leaving 10 bases between. The length of the CDR3 is 14 residues. Germline V gives CDR1 SGDLS, CDR2 YYNGEE. The CDR3 bases are TGTGCCAGCAGCGTTTTGGACACTAATCAGCCCCAGCATTTT. Its protein is CASSVLDTNQPQHF.

The rearrangement joins TRBV7-9 to TRBJ2-7; D perhaps matches TRBD2 (8 bases). Trimming stripped 5 bases from V and 5 bases from J, with 25 bases between. The CDR3 consists of 17 residues. From germline, CDR1 is SEHNR and CDR2 FQNEAQ (reference sequence). The CDR3 sequence is CASSPGGAGAPLDEQYF. Written as DNA, the CDR3 is TGTGCCAGCAGCCCAGGGGGAGCGGGAGCCCCCTTGGACGAGCAGTACTTC.

The chain joins TRBV11-2 to TRBJ2-5, with 7 bases fitting TRBD1. Germline V CDR1 and CDR2: SGHAT, FQNNGV. J lost 3 bases, V lost 6 bases, and 4 bases had no gene match. CDR3 size: 13 residues. As DNA, the CDR3 is TGTGCCAGCAGGCCAGGGACAGAAGAGACCCAGTACTTC. This translates into CASRPGTEETQYF.

V is TRBV21-1 and J is TRBJ2-2; the DNA was not used to check the table's D call, TRBD2. TRBV21-1 is described as a pseudogene. CDR3 length: 17 residues. CDR3 sequence (DNA): TGTGCCAGCAGCAAAGTGGAAATAGCGGACCTCACCGGGGAGCTGTTTTTT. Protein sequence: CASSKVEIADLTGELFF.

The chain couples TRBV27 to TRBJ2-5, with TRBD2 identical over 7 bases. The CDR3 covers 18 residues. CDR1 is MNHEY and CDR2 is SMNVEV in the germline V gene (reference sequence). V shed 5 bases, J shed 3 bases, and the junction held 18 bases outside the gene matches. In DNA, the CDR3 is TGTGCCAGCAGTCTCTATACCCCCAGGGCAGGGACTAAAGAGACCCAGTACTTC. This translates into CASSLYTPRAGTKETQYF.

The chain links TRBV2 to TRBJ1-6; 7 positions match TRBD1. The CDR3 runs 15 residues. Germline assignment: CDR1 SNHLY and CDR2 FYNNEI. The junction had 12 bases not matched to a gene; V was cut back by 6 bases and J by 10 bases. The CDR3 region is CASSPQGGRGSPLHF. The CDR3 nucleotides are TGTGCCAGCAGCCCTCAGGGGGGACGGGGCTCACCCCTCCACTTT. The full variable domain, in which reference TRBV2 and TRBJ1-6 provide the parts outside the CDR3, is EPEVTQTPSHQVTQMGQEVILRCVPISNHLYFYWYRQILGQKVEFLVSFYNNEISEKSEIFDDQFSVERPDGSNFTLKIRSTKLEDSAMYFCASSPQGGRGSPLHFGNGTRLTVT.

This clone was detected ten times or more. The gene calls are TRBV9 and TRBJ2-1; 8 bases match TRBD2. The germline V gene has CDR1 SGDLS and CDR2 YYNGEE. The V segment lost 3 bases and the J segment 10 bases; nucleotides outside the gene matches: 12. The CDR3 has 15 residues. The CDR3 DNA sequence: TGTGCCAGCAGCGCCCGGACTAGCTCCTCCGGGGAGCAGTTCTTC. Encoded protein: CASSARTSSSGEQFF.

J is TRBJ2-1 and V is TRBV24-1, with D maybe TRBD2 (6 bases). Germline CDR1 KGHDR, CDR2 SFDVKD. Trimming shortened V by 2 bases and J by 3 bases, and 13 bases separated the two germline ends. The CDR3 runs 16 residues. The CDR3 loop reads CATSDYRSSDYNEQFF. CDR3 sequence (DNA): TGTGCCACCAGTGATTACCGGTCTAGCGACTACAATGAGCAGTTCTTC.